The 25 T cell receptor beta chains below come from one sample, sequenced in a study of cytomegalovirus exposure and HLA in healthy donors. PCR was performed using 60 Vbeta and 13 Jbeta primers. Profiling relied on immunoSEQ multiplex PCR, and the TCRdb table lists in-frame clones only, not all of them. Here the sample spans 140,000 to 150,000 clones, more than 75% being singletons. Sequencing was performed on PBMCs. These receptors originate from a woman aged 18-29 years in good health and CMV-seropositive.

The CDR3 loop is CAWRATGDTEAFF. Here the CDR3 DNA reads TGTGCCTGGAGAGCTACGGGGGATACTGAAGCTTTCTTT. V and J are TRBV30 and TRBJ1-1; D perhaps matches TRBD1 (5 bases). Trimming left V 3 bases short and J 5 bases short, with 13 bases between. This CDR3 contains 13 residues. The germline V gene has CDR1 GTSNPN and CDR2 SVGIG (reference sequence).

This clone was seen a handful of times. The chain links TRBV5-1 to TRBJ1-2; perhaps TRBD1 as D (6 bases). Looked up from germline, CDR1 is SGHRS and CDR2 is YFSETQ. V was shortened by 4 bases and J by 6 bases, with 16 bases between the two germline ends. There are 14 residues in the CDR3. For the CDR3, the DNA is TGCGCCAGCAGCCCAAAGACAGGCGGCGATGGCTACACCTTC. Amino acid sequence: CASSPKTGGDGYTF.

The genes are TRBV12-5 and TRBJ2-1; no clear D gene. Trimming took off 6 bases at V and 2 bases at J, with 11 bases between the two ends. Germline V CDR1 and CDR2: LGHNT, FRNRAP. The CDR3 is 14 residues long. The chain's CDR3 is CASGQNSPYNEQFF. For the CDR3, the DNA is TGTGCTAGTGGCCAAAATAGTCCCTACAATGAGCAGTTCTTC. The entire variable domain, with the rest obtained from reference TRBV12-5 and TRBJ2-1, is as follows: DARVTQTPRHKVTEMGQEVTMRCQPILGHNTVFWYRQTMMQGLELLAYFRNRAPLDDSGMPKDRFSAEMPDATLATLKIQPSEPRDSAVYFCASGQNSPYNEQFFGPGTRLTVL.

The rearrangement links TRBV15 to TRBJ2-7; 15 nucleotides match TRBD2. J gave up 2 bases and V 0 bases, and 5 bases lay outside the gene matches. CDR1 is LNHNV, CDR2 YYDKDF, per germline (reference sequence). The CDR3 is 18 amino acids. CDR3 residues: CATSRDPGLAGGTYEQYF. Written as DNA, the CDR3 is TGTGCCACCAGCAGAGATCCGGGACTAGCGGGGGGTACCTACGAGCAGTACTTC.

The V call is TRBV28, the J call TRBJ1-5; 8 nucleotides match TRBD1. The CDR3 runs 12 residues. Unmatched junction bases numbered 2, after V lost 7 bases and J lost 6 bases. Germline V gene data show CDR1 as MDHEN and CDR2 as SYDVKM. The CDR3 sequence: CASNRGSQPQHF. The CDR3 region has the DNA TGTGCCAGCAACAGGGGGTCTCAGCCCCAGCATTTT.

The sample holds one count of this clone. The chain carries TRBV6-6 and TRBJ1-1; TRBD1 agrees at 7 bases. V was clipped by 6 bases and J by 2 bases; unmatched bases: 9. The CDR3 totals 15 residues. Germline V gives CDR1 MNHNY, CDR2 SVGAGI (reference sequence). CDR3 protein: CASSHNRQGNTEAFF. In nucleotides, the CDR3 is TGTGCCAGCAGCCACAACAGACAGGGTAACACTGAAGCTTTCTTT.

This clone was seen more than once but under ten times. The gene calls are TRBV4-1 and TRBJ1-4; TRBD1 matches 7 bases. The CDR3 spans 15 residues. V trimming: 3 bases; J trimming: 9 bases; junction bases outside the gene matches: 10. CDR1 is MGHRA and CDR2 is YSYEKL in the germline V gene. The CDR3 protein is CASSQEDRDRKKLFF. For the CDR3, the DNA is TGCGCCAGCAGCCAGGAAGACCGGGACAGAAAAAAACTGTTTTTT.

This clone came up a few times. The CDR3 region is CASSLDSTGLEETQYF. DNA for the CDR3: TGTGCCAGCAGCTTGGACTCGACGGGATTGGAAGAGACCCAGTACTTC. This rearrangement joins TRBV11-2 to TRBJ2-5; TRBD2 might be the D (5 bases). The CDR3 totals 16 residues. Germline V gives CDR1 SGHAT, CDR2 FQNNGV. With 3 bases removed from V and 3 bases from J, the gap between germline ends came to 17 bases.

The CDR3 loop is CASTPPLNTEAFF. The CDR3 DNA is TGTGCCAGCACCCCTCCGTTGAACACTGAAGCTTTCTTT. The J gene is TRBJ1-1, the V gene TRBV28; D is undetermined. CDR3 size: 13 residues. Germline CDR1 MDHEN, CDR2 SYDVKM. The ends were cut back, 7 bases at V and 0 bases at J, with 9 bases in the middle.

This chain joins TRBV15 and TRBJ2-2; D is perhaps TRBD2 (6 bases). Germline CDR1 reads LNHNV; CDR2 reads YYDKDF (reference sequence). The CDR3 covers 15 residues. Trimming pared 4 bases from V and 3 bases from J, leaving 12 bases between. The DNA for the CDR3 is TGTGCCACCAGCATGGGAGGCAGGGACACCGGGGAGCTGTTTTTT. Translation gives CATSMGGRDTGELFF.

V and J are TRBV4-2 and TRBJ2-3, with TRBD2 matching 16 bases. Trimming removed 4 bases from V and 4 bases from J; junction bases left unmatched: 2. Germline CDR1 and CDR2: LGHNA and YNFKEQ. CDR3 length: 16 residues. CDR3: CASSPGTSGGADTQYF. DNA of the CDR3: TGTGCCAGCAGCCCAGGGACTAGCGGGGGGGCAGATACGCAGTATTTT.

The rearrangement uses TRBV7-6 and TRBJ2-2; a weak D match, TRBD1 (5 bases). CDR1 SGHVS and CDR2 FNYEAQ come from the germline V gene. The V gene lost 5 bases and the J gene lost 1 base, with 14 bases spanning the gap. The CDR3 loop spans 16 amino acids. The CDR3 region is CASSPRELVNTGELFF. CDR3 nucleotides: TGTGCCAGCAGCCCCAGGGAACTGGTGAACACCGGGGAGCTGTTTTTT.

V is TRBV7-6 and J is TRBJ1-1; TRBD1 matches 7 bases. Germline CDR1 and CDR2: SGHVS and FNYEAQ. V shed 1 base, J shed 6 bases, and the junction held 8 bases outside the gene matches. This CDR3 is 15 amino acids long. The CDR3 bases are TGTGCCAGCAGCTTAGGCCCAGGGGGTGGTGCTGAAGCTTTCTTT. Translated: CASSLGPGGGAEAFF.

V is TRBV4-3 and J is TRBJ1-3; D is unresolved. This CDR3 region has 16 residues. The V gene's germline CDR1 is LGHNA and CDR2 YSLEER. The ends were cut back, 0 bases at V and 0 bases at J, with 9 bases in the middle. Here the CDR3 DNA reads TGCGCCAGCAGCCAAGATCTGGGCTTCTCTGGAAACACCATATATTTT. Protein sequence: CASSQDLGFSGNTIYF.

V usage is TRBV5-1 and J usage is TRBJ2-7; perhaps TRBD1 as D (6 bases). The CDR3 covers 15 residues. Trimming removed 0 bases from V and 0 bases from J, with 10 bases in between. Looked up from germline, CDR1 is SGHRS and CDR2 is YFSETQ. The CDR3 bases are TGCGCCAGCAGCTTGGAGGGGGTCTACTCCTACGAGCAGTACTTC. Protein: CASSLEGVYSYEQYF.

The chain links TRBV6-1 to TRBJ1-2; D may be TRBD1 (6 bases). This CDR3 region has 13 residues. V lost 5 bases and J 3 bases, leaving 10 bases between the germline ends. CDR1 MNHNS and CDR2 SASEGT come from the germline V gene. This CDR3 reads CASSWGQHYGYTF. CDR3 DNA: TGTGCCAGCAGTTGGGGACAACACTATGGCTACACCTTC.

The V call is TRBV5-6, the J call TRBJ1-5, with D perhaps TRBD1 (6 bases). This CDR3 has 13 residues. Germline lookup yields CDR1 SGHDT and CDR2 YYEEEE. V lost 3 bases, J lost 5 bases, and 9 bases lay in between. In nucleotides, the CDR3 is TGTGCCAGCAGCTCAAACAGGGATCAGCCCCAGCATTTT. This codes for CASSSNRDQPQHF. The entire variable domain, with the rest obtained from reference TRBV5-6 and TRBJ1-5, is as follows: DAGVTQSPTHLIKTRGQQVTLRCSPKSGHDTVSWYQQALGQGPQFIFQYYEEEERQRGNFPDRFSGHQFPNYSSELNVNALLLGDSALYLCASSSNRDQPQHFGDGTRLSIL.

The gene calls are TRBV10-2 and TRBJ1-2; D unclear. CDR3 length: 12 amino acids. V was clipped by 5 bases and J by 4 bases, with 8 bases between them. Per the germline V gene, CDR1 is WSHSY and CDR2 is SAAADI. The CDR3 nucleotides read TGCGCCAGCAGTTTCGACTCCTATGGCTACACCTTC. Protein sequence: CASSFDSYGYTF.

This CDR3 is CASSKTGDKYNEQFF. Written as DNA, the CDR3 is TGCGCCAGCAGTAAGACAGGGGATAAGTACAATGAGCAGTTCTTC. The V and J genes are TRBV10-2 and TRBJ2-1, with TRBD1 matching 8 bases. Per the germline V gene, CDR1 is WSHSY and CDR2 is SAAADI. The CDR3 is 15 residues long. Trimming cost V 5 bases and J 4 bases; bases outside gene matches: 7.

This clone was counted a single time. Other DNA sequences in this sample translate to the same CDR3. CDR3 nucleotides: TGCGCCAGCAGCTTAGGACAGGGTAATTCACCCCTCCACTTT. Translating gives CASSLGQGNSPLHF. The rearrangement joins TRBV5-1 to TRBJ1-6; 8 bases are a match to TRBD1. The V segment lost 2 bases and the J segment 6 bases; nucleotides outside the gene matches: 1. This CDR3 is 14 amino acids long. Germline V gives CDR1 SGHRS, CDR2 YFSETQ.

This chain uses TRBV7-6 with TRBJ2-7; 9 bases are shared with TRBD1. Germline V gives CDR1 SGHVS, CDR2 FNYEAQ. Trimming at V came to 2 bases and at J to 6 bases, leaving 5 bases not matched to a gene. The CDR3 totals 14 residues. The CDR3 region is CASSLKDRGPEQYF. CDR3 nucleotide sequence: TGTGCCAGCAGCTTAAAGGACAGGGGTCCCGAGCAGTACTTC.

The V and J genes are TRBV27 and TRBJ1-2; 8 bases map to TRBD1. The CDR3 runs to 16 residues. The V gene's germline CDR1 is MNHEY and CDR2 SMNVEV (reference sequence). V was pared by 3 bases and J by 3 bases, with 9 bases of the junction left unmatched. In DNA form, the CDR3 reads TGTGCCAGCAGTTTTGGAAACAGGGGGGGGTACTATGGCTACACCTTC. Residues: CASSFGNRGGYYGYTF.

This chain joins TRBV6-5 and TRBJ2-1; TRBD2 aligns across 8 bases. From germline, CDR1 is MNHEY and CDR2 SVGAGI. The V segment lost 0 bases and the J segment 8 bases; nucleotides outside the gene matches: 6. The CDR3 extends over 15 amino acids. This CDR3 reads CASSYSTPGGHEQFF. The CDR3 region has the DNA TGTGCCAGCAGTTACTCGACGCCGGGGGGGCATGAGCAGTTCTTC.

This clone appeared once. The chain has TRBV5-1 and TRBJ1-1, with D hard to call. Germline V gene sequence: CDR1 SGHRS, CDR2 YFSETQ. Trimming left V 7 bases short and J 0 bases short, with 16 bases between. The CDR3 loop spans 15 amino acids. CDR3 sequence reads: CASVEGGRMNTEAFF. The CDR3 region has the DNA TGCGCCAGCGTTGAGGGAGGTAGGATGAACACTGAAGCTTTCTTT.

This clone has more than one count but fewer than ten. CDR3 sequence reads: CASSLGGGREKLFF. DNA for the CDR3: TGTGCCAGCAGCTTAGGGGGGGGACGGGAAAAACTGTTTTTT. The rearrangement links TRBV7-2 to TRBJ1-4, with D tentatively TRBD1 (5 bases). From germline, CDR1 is SGHTA and CDR2 FQGNSA. The CDR3 is 14 residues long. V was pared by 1 base and J by 8 bases, with 11 bases between.